Each of the 24 T cell receptor beta chains below was sequenced from the same sample in a study of blood T cell repertoires in COVID-19. Produced via immunoSEQ multiplex PCR; TCRdb's table is partial and in-frame only. The table records almost 250,000 clones, roughly 90% of them present only once. Sequencing input: PBMCs or T cells enriched from blood (not recorded which). These receptors originate from a woman in her 30s who had recovered from COVID-19.

The chain couples TRBV28 to TRBJ2-1, with 11 bases identical to TRBD2. The CDR3 extends over 15 amino acids. V gave up 2 bases and J gave up 10 bases; unmatched junction bases: 7. Per germline, CDR1 MDHEN and CDR2 SYDVKM. CDR3 amino acids: CASSLLFASGGEQFF. Here the CDR3 DNA reads TGTGCCAGCAGTTTACTGTTCGCTAGCGGGGGGGAGCAGTTCTTC.

CDR3 loop: CASSPDGGGSYEQYF. In DNA, the CDR3 is TGTGCCAGCAGCCCAGATGGGGGCGGCTCCTACGAGCAGTACTTC. V and J are TRBV7-2 and TRBJ2-7, with D possibly being TRBD1 (6 bases). Germline-derived CDR1 and CDR2 are SGHTA and FQGNSA. V lost 5 bases and J 0 bases, leaving 14 bases between the germline ends. The CDR3 runs 15 residues.

The chain combines TRBV30 with TRBJ1-5; D perhaps matches TRBD1 (5 bases). Trimming removed 3 bases from V and 2 bases from J, with 17 bases in between. The CDR3 length is 16 residues. Germline CDR1 is GTSNPN and CDR2 is SVGIG (reference sequence). This CDR3 reads CAWSAREGLGNQPQHF. CDR3 bases: TGTGCCTGGAGCGCCCGGGAGGGGCTGGGCAATCAGCCCCAGCATTTT.

The rearrangement joins TRBV7-2 to TRBJ2-7, with 10 bases fitting TRBD1. V lost 5 bases to trimming and J lost 2 bases; unmatched junction nucleotides: 6. This CDR3 comprises 15 residues. In germline, CDR1 is SGHTA, CDR2 FQGNSA. The CDR3 loop is CASSLGQGLTYEQYF. The CDR3 coding sequence is TGTGCCAGCAGCCTGGGACAGGGGCTTACCTACGAGCAGTACTTC.

In nucleotides, the CDR3 is TGTGCCAGCAGCCATCGACAGGGTGGGTACACTGAAGCTTTCTTT. This translates into CASSHRQGGYTEAFF. V is TRBV5-5 and J is TRBJ1-1, with 7 nucleotides matching TRBD1. Trimming at V came to 4 bases and at J to 3 bases, leaving 9 bases not matched to a gene. This CDR3 has 15 residues. Per germline, CDR1 SGHKS and CDR2 YYEKEE (reference sequence).

The V and J genes are TRBV4-2 and TRBJ2-3; weak D call: TRBD2 (6 bases). The germline V gene has CDR1 LGHNA and CDR2 YNFKEQ. The CDR3 sequence is 16 residues long. The V end was cut by 3 bases, the J end by 2 bases, with 15 bases between. The DNA for the CDR3 is TGTGCCAGCAGCCACTCCTCCGCGGGATCCACAGATACGCAGTATTTT. Protein: CASSHSSAGSTDTQYF.

The rearrangement uses TRBV4-3 and TRBJ2-7; 7 nucleotides match TRBD2. CDR1 LGHNA and CDR2 YSLEER come from the germline V gene. Trimming removed 0 bases from V and 5 bases from J; junction bases left unmatched: 7. The CDR3 totals 15 residues. CDR3 DNA sequence: TGCGCCAGCAGCCAAGATGCGGGAGTACTCAACGAGCAGTACTTC. It encodes CASSQDAGVLNEQYF.

The gene calls are TRBV28 and TRBJ1-2, with TRBD1 matching over 8 bases. Unmatched junction bases numbered 9, after V lost 3 bases and J lost 3 bases. Germline V CDR1 and CDR2: MDHEN, SYDVKM. There are 16 residues in the CDR3. CDR3 sequence reads: CASSLIGQGSYYGYTF. DNA for the CDR3: TGTGCCAGCAGTTTGATCGGACAGGGTTCTTACTATGGCTACACCTTC.

This sequence joins TRBV2 and TRBJ1-2; D gene uncertain. With 3 bases removed from V and 2 bases from J, the gap between germline ends came to 7 bases. Germline V gives CDR1 SNHLY, CDR2 FYNNEI. The length of the CDR3 is 13 residues. The CDR3 reads CASSEGVNYGYTF. The CDR3, as DNA: TGTGCCAGCAGTGAGGGAGTAAACTATGGCTACACCTTC.

V gene TRBV18 combines with J gene TRBJ1-1, with D unclear. This CDR3 contains 17 residues. Germline V gene lookup returns CDR1 KGHSH and CDR2 LQKENI. With 2 bases removed from V and 1 base from J, the gap between germline ends came to 17 bases. Here the CDR3 reads CASSPSGLRSRNTEAFF. The CDR3 DNA sequence: TGTGCCAGCTCACCATCAGGTCTCCGTTCGAGGAACACTGAAGCTTTCTTT.

The chain couples TRBV9 to TRBJ1-4, with D perhaps TRBD1 (5 bases). This CDR3 comprises 14 residues. Trimming removed 0 bases at V and 8 bases at J, with 11 bases between. CDR1 is SGDLS and CDR2 is YYNGEE in the germline V gene. CDR3 sequence (DNA): TGTGCCAGCAGCGTAGCCAGGGTCGGAGAAAAACTGTTTTTT. Translation gives CASSVARVGEKLFF.

The chain joins TRBV2 to TRBJ2-1; 12 nucleotides match TRBD2. The junction had 2 bases not matched to a gene; V was cut back by 1 base and J by 10 bases. In germline, CDR1 is SNHLY, CDR2 FYNNEI. The CDR3 is 14 residues long. CDR3 residues: CASSEGLAGVEQFF. The CDR3 DNA reads as TGTGCCAGCAGTGAAGGACTAGCGGGAGTGGAGCAGTTCTTC.

The CDR3 reads CASSFGTGEDEQYF. As DNA, the CDR3 is TGTGCCAGCAGCTTTGGGACAGGGGAAGACGAGCAGTACTTC. The V and J genes are TRBV11-2 and TRBJ2-7, with 10 bases that match TRBD1. Germline CDR1 reads SGHAT; CDR2 reads FQNNGV. The CDR3 totals 14 residues. The V and J ends lost 3 bases and 5 bases, in that order; junction bases with no gene match: 4.

This clone was counted once. The chain links TRBV3-1 (or the pseudogene TRBV3-2) to TRBJ1-5, with 7 bases that match TRBD1. The junction had 6 bases not matched to a gene; V was cut back by 4 bases and J by 3 bases. This CDR3 is 15 amino acids long. The germline CDR1 and CDR2 sequences are LGHDT and YNNKEL (reference sequence). The CDR3 reads CASSPTGTDNQPQHF. CDR3 coding DNA: TGTGCCAGCAGCCCAACAGGGACAGACAATCAGCCCCAGCATTTT.

The chain carries TRBV29-1 and TRBJ2-7; TRBD1 aligns across 7 bases. The CDR3 sequence is 15 residues long. Per the germline V gene, CDR1 is SQVTM and CDR2 is ANQGSEA. With 5 bases clipped from V and 2 bases from J, the junction kept 12 bases outside the gene matches. The CDR3 DNA reads TGCAGCGTTCTAAAACTTTCCGGGACAGCCTACGAGCAGTACTTC. It specifies CSVLKLSGTAYEQYF.

This chain uses TRBV27 with TRBJ1-1; 7 bases are shared with TRBD1. This CDR3 contains 12 residues. Germline CDR1 is MNHEY and CDR2 is SMNVEV (reference sequence). This CDR3 reads CVTGAPNTEAFF. CDR3 DNA sequence: TGTGTCACAGGGGCCCCGAACACTGAAGCTTTCTTT.

The J gene is TRBJ2-5, the V gene TRBV24-1; TRBD1 matches 7 bases. The V gene end was trimmed by 4 bases and the J gene end by 1 base; junction bases not matched to a gene: 5. This CDR3 region has 15 residues. The germline gives CDR1 KGHDR, CDR2 SFDVKD. The CDR3 sequence: CATSDNRDSQETQYF. In DNA, the CDR3 is TGTGCCACCAGTGACAACCGGGACAGCCAAGAGACCCAGTACTTC.

CDR3 amino acids: CASSLSRRGGYNEQFF. CDR3 coding DNA: TGTGCCAGCAGCTTATCGCGCAGGGGCGGTTACAATGAGCAGTTCTTC. V gene TRBV7-9 combines with J gene TRBJ2-1; a weak D match, TRBD1 (6 bases). CDR3 size: 16 residues. Trimming took 2 bases from V and 4 from J, leaving 15 bases between them. Per the germline V gene, CDR1 is SEHNR and CDR2 is FQNEAQ (reference sequence).

With respect to this clone: The junction does not match germline at one end; this may be a read error. The chain recombines TRBV4-3 with TRBJ2-2; D is perhaps TRBD2 (9 bases). Germline assignment: CDR1 LGHNA and CDR2 YSLEER. This CDR3 is built from 14 residues. DNA of the CDR3: TGCGCCAGCAGCTCTAGACTAGCGGACAGGGAGGTGTTTTTT. Its translation is CASSSRLADREVFF.

The chain has TRBV11-2 and TRBJ2-2, with 10 bases fitting TRBD1. The CDR3 is 15 amino acids. Trimming removed 3 bases from V and 5 bases from J; junction bases left unmatched: 3. CDR1 and CDR2 (germline): SGHAT, FQNNGV. The CDR3 sequence is CASSLGQGRTGELFF. As DNA, the CDR3 is TGTGCCAGCAGCTTGGGACAGGGGAGAACCGGGGAGCTGTTTTTT.

The chain combines TRBV28 with TRBJ2-7; TRBD1 agrees at 7 bases. The CDR3 runs to 16 residues. CDR1 and CDR2 (germline): MDHEN, SYDVKM. J was trimmed by 1 base and V by 5 bases; bases with no gene match: 11. CDR3 coding DNA: TGTGCCAGCAGTGACGTTCCGGGACAGCCGTCCTACGAGCAGTACTTC. Translation: CASSDVPGQPSYEQYF.

The chain links TRBV2 to TRBJ2-7; possibly TRBD2 for D (6 bases). In germline, CDR1 is SNHLY, CDR2 FYNNEI. The CDR3 loop spans 15 amino acids. Trimming pared 7 bases from V and 7 bases from J, leaving 23 bases between. The CDR3 loop reads CASTVKFGPAGEQYF. The CDR3 bases are TGTGCCAGCACCGTCAAGTTCGGTCCTGCGGGGGAGCAGTACTTC.

The chain recombines TRBV9 with TRBJ1-3, with D tentatively TRBD1 (5 bases). V lost 0 bases and J 4 bases, leaving 8 bases between the germline ends. Germline CDR1 SGDLS, CDR2 YYNGEE. The CDR3 contains 14 residues. CDR3 DNA sequence: TGTGCCAGCAGCGTAGTGGACAAGGGAAACACCATATATTTT. Translating gives CASSVVDKGNTIYF. Variable domain in full (rest from reference TRBV9 and TRBJ1-3): DSGVTQTPKHLITATGQRVTLRCSPRSGDLSVYWYQQSLDQGLQFLIQYYNGEERAKGNILERFSAQQFPDLHSELNLSSLELGDSALYFCASSVVDKGNTIYFGEGSWLTVV.

This sequence joins TRBV28 and TRBJ1-2; the D is unclear. This CDR3 region has 13 residues. Trimming removed 3 bases at V and 2 bases at J, with 7 bases between. CDR1 and CDR2 (germline): MDHEN, SYDVKM. CDR3 region: CASSLVQNYGYTF. The DNA for the CDR3 is TGTGCCAGCAGTTTGGTACAGAACTATGGCTACACCTTC.